These 3 T cell receptor beta chains were sequenced from one sample in a study of monozygotic twins with inflammatory bowel disease. Each CDR3 protein gets one entry in TCRdb, which reprocessed the 5' RACE reads and gives no DNA. The table lists approximately 300,000 distinct CDR3 sequences. Sequenced input: blood. The receptors originated from a human donor with ulcerative colitis or Crohn's disease, or a healthy co-twin of an affected twin (not recorded which).

The chain employs TRBV7-2 and TRBJ2-5; TCRdb indicates TRBD1, and absent DNA this call remains unverified. Germline V CDR1 and CDR2: SGHTA, FQGNSA. The CDR3 spans 13 residues. CDR3 amino acids: CASSLWGEETQYF.

This chain uses TRBV19 with TRBJ2-7; checking the TCRdb D call of TRBD2 is not possible without DNA. This CDR3 is 16 amino acids long. The germline V gene has CDR1 LNHDA and CDR2 SQIVND (reference sequence). The CDR3 spells CASTSTSGRGLYEQYF.

The chain has TRBV12-3 or TRBV12-4 and TRBJ2-2. The CDR3 length is 14 residues. The chain's CDR3 is CASSLRFGGGELFF.